This T cell receptor (beta chain) derives from a study of CD8 T cells in ankylosing spondylitis. With respect to this clonotype: Its antigen is unidentified.

Via MiXCR, TCRdb re-called the 5' RACE reads, giving one row per CDR3 protein. The table records fewer than 500,000 distinct CDR3 sequences, around 20% of them present only once. Study-level findings and limits: About 8 highly homologous variants made up a TCR beta motif, and this motif appeared characteristic of ankylosing spondylitis blood.

J gave up 1 base and V 7 bases, and 4 bases lay outside the gene matches. The CDR3 loop spans 15 amino acids. CDR1 and CDR2 (germline): MGHDK, SYGVNS. This chain joins TRBV25-1 and TRBJ2-1; the match to TRBD2 covers 10 bases. Material: blood, either unsorted or a sorted T cell fraction (not recorded which). This TCR was sampled from a male donor with ankylosing spondylitis. As DNA, the CDR3 is TGTGCCAGCACTCCTAGCGGGAGATCCTACAATGAGCAGTTCTTC. Translating gives CASTPSGRSYNEQFF.